This T cell receptor beta chain was identified during a study of blood T cell repertoires in COVID-19. Germline V gene lookup returns CDR1 SGHTA and CDR2 FQGNSA. The V gene lost 5 bases and the J gene lost 2 bases, with 14 bases spanning the gap. This CDR3 has 15 residues. Individuals aged about 18 to 95 years were recruited from fewer than 25 US areas. Some clones are missing from TCRdb's copy, which holds only in-frame ones; the method was immunoSEQ multiplex PCR. The sample carries 200,000 to 250,000 clones, 82% recorded once. The V gene is TRBV7-2, the J gene TRBJ2-3; D may be TRBD2 (5 bases). This clonotype originated in a woman aged 60-75 years who had recovered from COVID-19. Material for sequencing was PBMCs or T cells enriched from blood (not recorded which). The chain's CDR3 is CASSPRGSTTDTQYF. CDR3 coding DNA: TGTGCCAGCAGCCCCCGTGGGAGCACCACAGATACGCAGTATTTT.